The 14 T cell receptor beta chains below were found in one sample sequenced in a study of T cell changes during pregnancy in multiple sclerosis. Profiled with immunoSEQ multiplex PCR; TCRdb holds only in-frame clones, not every one. The repertoire includes some 14,000 clones, just over 90% of them detected once, and about 3% sits in the top ten. Sequencing was performed on peripheral blood, taken in the second trimester of pregnancy. The receptors were gathered from a female donor in good health, enrolled as a control in a pregnancy study.

This chain links TRBV6-1 with TRBJ1-6; D remains unclear. V was cut by 1 base and J by 8 bases, with 15 bases left in between. The CDR3 has 16 amino acids. The V gene's germline CDR1 is MNHNS and CDR2 SASEGT. CDR3 sequence (DNA): TGTGCCAGCAGTGAAGGAGGTGTAGGTCCGGATTCACCCCTCCACTTT. Protein sequence: CASSEGGVGPDSPLHF.

This clone occurred a few times. The chain has TRBV28 and TRBJ2-2; D gene ambiguous. Germline CDR1 and CDR2: MDHEN and SYDVKM. CDR3 size: 16 residues. Trimming took 3 bases from V and 4 from J, leaving 15 bases between them. This CDR3 reads CASSFSPGSSTGELFF. For the CDR3, the DNA is TGTGCCAGCAGTTTTTCCCCAGGCAGCAGCACCGGGGAGCTGTTTTTT. Full variable domain (remainder filled in from reference TRBV28 and TRBJ2-2): DVKVTQSSRYLVKRTGEKVFLECVQDMDHENMFWYRQDPGLGLRLIYFSYDVKMKEKGDIPEGYSVSREKKERFSLILESASTNQTSMYLCASSFSPGSSTGELFFGEGSRLTVL.

The chain couples TRBV18 to TRBJ1-2, with TRBD1 matching 8 bases. With 5 bases clipped from V and 4 bases from J, the junction kept 6 bases outside the gene matches. The CDR3 consists of 14 residues. Germline CDR1 reads KGHSH; CDR2 reads LQKENI. The CDR3 DNA is TGTGCCAGCTCATTGGACAGGGAGGGCTATGGCTACACCTTC. Translated: CASSLDREGYGYTF.

This clone was observed a single time. This chain links TRBV16 with TRBJ1-1; the D is unclear. Germline V gene sequence: CDR1 KGHSY, CDR2 FQNENV. The CDR3 extends over 14 amino acids. Trimming removed 2 bases at V and 0 bases at J, with 7 bases between. Here the CDR3 reads CASSQKAVNTEAFF. In nucleotides, the CDR3 is TGTGCCAGCAGCCAAAAGGCGGTGAACACTGAAGCTTTCTTT.

The chain uses TRBV7-9 and TRBJ2-1, with 14 bases fitting TRBD2. The CDR3 extends over 16 amino acids. Trimming at V came to 4 bases and at J to 15 bases, leaving 14 bases not matched to a gene. Germline V gene data show CDR1 as SEHNR and CDR2 as FQNEAQ (reference sequence). CDR3 nucleotide sequence: TGTGCCAGCAGCTCTGGGGCAGGGGGACTAGCGGGGGAATGGTTCTTC. Its protein product is CASSSGAGGLAGEWFF.

This clone was seen more than once but under ten times. This chain uses TRBV6-1 with TRBJ1-4, with 8 bases aligning to TRBD1. V lost 4 bases, J lost 7 bases, and 5 bases stayed unmatched. The CDR3 totals 14 residues. Looked up from germline, CDR1 is MNHNS and CDR2 is SASEGT. The CDR3: CASSVRGQGEKLFF. DNA for the CDR3: TGTGCCAGCAGTGTCAGGGGGCAGGGTGAAAAACTGTTTTTT.

DNA for the CDR3: TGTGCCAGCAGTTTCCTGGACAGGGCCTACGAGCAGTACTTC. This codes for CASSFLDRAYEQYF. This chain uses TRBV27 with TRBJ2-7; 8 bases match TRBD1. The CDR3 is 14 residues long. Germline V gene lookup returns CDR1 MNHEY and CDR2 SMNVEV (reference sequence). Germline trimming cut 3 bases from V and 2 bases from J; bases unmatched to any gene: 3.

The rearrangement links TRBV29-1 to TRBJ1-1; no reliable D call. CDR1 and CDR2 (germline): SQVTM, ANQGSEA. The CDR3 runs 11 residues. V lost 4 bases and J lost 6, with 9 bases in between. CDR3 in amino acids: CSVVTSPEAFF. The CDR3 DNA reads as TGCAGCGTTGTGACAAGCCCTGAAGCTTTCTTT.

The rearrangement joins TRBV27 to TRBJ2-1; D might be TRBD2 (7 bases). V gave up 6 bases and J gave up 7 bases, with 25 bases separating them. Germline V gives CDR1 MNHEY, CDR2 SMNVEV (reference sequence). This CDR3 is built from 17 residues. The CDR3 DNA sequence: TGTGCCAGCAGAGGCCTCCTGGGGGGGGCCGCCAAGAATGAGCAGTTCTTC. Residues: CASRGLLGGAAKNEQFF.

J is TRBJ1-6 and V is TRBV2; 7 bases agree with TRBD1. Trimming removed 3 bases from V and 1 base from J; junction bases left unmatched: 0. CDR3 length equals 15 residues. Looked up from germline, CDR1 is SNHLY and CDR2 is FYNNEI. CDR3 loop: CASSEGQSYNSPLHF. CDR3 sequence (DNA): TGTGCCAGCAGTGAGGGACAGTCCTATAATTCACCCCTCCACTTT.

The chain uses TRBV5-1 and TRBJ1-5; perhaps TRBD1 as D (6 bases). Trimming took off 4 bases at V and 3 bases at J, with 14 bases between the two ends. This CDR3 contains 15 residues. The V gene's germline CDR1 is SGHRS and CDR2 YFSETQ. Here the CDR3 DNA reads TGCGCCAGCAGCGACCCCGGACAGCCCAATCAGCCCCAGCATTTT. It specifies CASSDPGQPNQPQHF.

The chain combines TRBV19 with TRBJ2-2, with 7 bases identical to TRBD2. The CDR3 loop spans 14 amino acids. Looked up from germline, CDR1 is LNHDA and CDR2 is SQIVND (reference sequence). The V gene end was trimmed by 1 base and the J gene end by 5 bases; junction bases not matched to a gene: 1. The CDR3 nucleotides read TGTGCCAGTAGTATAGCGGGACTAACCGGGGAGCTGTTTTTT. This sequence encodes CASSIAGLTGELFF.

V is TRBV5-4 and J is TRBJ2-1, with TRBD1 as a possible D gene (5 bases). The CDR3 sequence is 16 residues long. The ends were cut back, 2 bases at V and 4 bases at J, with 16 bases in the middle. CDR1 and CDR2 (germline): SGHNT, YYREEE (reference sequence). The CDR3 loop is CASSFQLGPQYNEQFF. In DNA, the CDR3 is TGTGCCAGCAGCTTTCAACTGGGGCCCCAGTACAATGAGCAGTTCTTC. Supplemented by reference TRBV5-4 and TRBJ2-1, the full variable domain reads ETGVTQSPTHLIKTRGQQVTLRCSSQSGHNTVSWYQQALGQGPQFIFQYYREEENGRGNFPPRFSGLQFPNYSSELNVNALELDDSALYLCASSFQLGPQYNEQFFGPGTRLTVL.

This clone occurred a few times. The chain links TRBV6-4 to TRBJ2-1, with a tentative D call TRBD2 (7 bases). This CDR3 has 15 residues. The V gene lost 6 bases and the J gene lost 8 bases, with 20 bases spanning the gap. CDR1 is MRHNA and CDR2 is SNTAGT in the germline V gene. In DNA form, the CDR3 reads TGTGCCAGCAGCGTAGGGGGAGGGCCTTCCGATGAGCAGTTCTTC. Its translation is CASSVGGGPSDEQFF.